Given below is one TCR beta chain in context. These data belong to a study of control samples from healthy donors and cancer patients. The V gene end was trimmed by 2 bases and the J gene end by 4 bases; junction bases not matched to a gene: 6. The CDR3 runs to 16 residues. Germline V lookup: CDR1 LGHDT, CDR2 YNNKEL (reference sequence). Libraries were prepared by immunoSEQ multiplex PCR; TCRdb keeps only in-frame clonotypes and omits some of them. The sample records around 130,000 clones, approximately 90% being singletons. This sequence joins TRBV3-1 (or the pseudogene TRBV3-2) and TRBJ1-5, with 9 positions matching TRBD1. Sequencing was carried out using blood. This TCR came from a man over 45 in good health. The CDR3 DNA sequence: TGTGCCAGCAGCCAATATCGACAGGGGGTAAATCAGCCCCAGCATTTT. It specifies CASSQYRQGVNQPQHF.